This T cell receptor (beta chain) was retrieved from a study of early T cells in non-severe SARS-CoV-2 infection. About the research overall: Sequencing of unsorted whole blood was done on bulk RNA, leaving chains unpaired.

This CDR3 has 13 residues. Trimming stripped 4 bases from V and 2 bases from J, with 8 bases between. Germline V gives CDR1 KGHSH, CDR2 LQKENI. On this clonotype itself: Its antigen is currently unknown.

Molecules of cDNA were individually given unique molecular identifiers that were attached to them. TCRdb processed the 5' RACE reads anew with MiXCR; each CDR3 protein has one entry. The table includes 65,000 to 75,000 distinct CDR3 sequences, 11% detected once. Study observations and caveats: VDJdb matching, biased toward anti-spike CD8 responses, missed private and CD4 specificities.

Sequencing was carried out using whole blood. The receptor's source is an adult who was a healthcare worker with PCR-confirmed SARS-CoV-2 infection or an uninfected control (not recorded which). The V and J genes are TRBV18 and TRBJ1-1; D is undetermined. CDR3 region: CASSQGTNTEAFF. The CDR3 DNA reads as TGTGCCAGCTCACAAGGCACAAACACTGAAGCTTTCTTT.